The 28 T cell receptor beta chains below all came from one sample that was sequenced in a study of shared T cell receptors in the human thymus. The method was immunoSEQ multiplex PCR; TCRdb's version includes in-frame clones alone and lacks a portion of them. The profile shows hundreds of thousands of clones, around 87% of them singletons. The data were also submitted as part of a second study, on human thymus T cells.

Material: thymocytes. These receptors were taken from a boy under two years old with a congenital heart defect.

The V gene is TRBV7-8, the J gene TRBJ2-7; D not resolved. This CDR3 is 12 amino acids long. The V gene's germline CDR1 is SGHVS and CDR2 FQNEAQ. V lost 0 bases to trimming and J lost 4 bases, with 4 bases between them. The CDR3 DNA reads TGTGCCAGCAGCTTAGCCAGGTACGAGCAGTACTTC. This codes for CASSLARYEQYF.

The rearrangement uses TRBV6-5 and TRBJ1-6; 7 bases agree with TRBD1. J was trimmed by 7 bases and V by 5 bases; bases with no gene match: 8. CDR1 and CDR2 from the germline V gene are MNHEY and SVGAGI. This CDR3 is built from 15 residues. The CDR3 region is CASSNATGSNSPLHF. The CDR3 nucleotides are TGTGCCAGCAGTAACGCGACAGGGTCCAATTCACCCCTCCACTTT.

This chain uses TRBV18 with TRBJ1-1; TRBD1 agrees at 7 bases. The CDR3 contains 15 residues. With 6 bases clipped from V and 7 bases from J, the junction kept 14 bases outside the gene matches. CDR1 and CDR2 from the germline V gene are KGHSH and LQKENI. CDR3 coding DNA: TGTGCCAGCTCCTCAGCGGCAGGGGGGAATAATGAAGCTTTCTTT. Translated, it gives CASSSAAGGNNEAFF.

The chain joins TRBV11-2 to TRBJ2-7; 9 bases align to TRBD2. There are 15 residues in the CDR3. Losses at the gene ends were 2 bases for V and 3 bases for J; bases not matched to a gene: 5. CDR1 and CDR2 from the germline V gene are SGHAT and FQNNGV. The chain's CDR3 is CASSLTSGQVYEQYF. Written as DNA, the CDR3 is TGTGCCAGCAGCTTAACTAGCGGGCAAGTCTACGAGCAGTACTTC.

The chain uses TRBV6-5 and TRBJ2-5, with D possibly TRBD1 on 5 matching bases. This CDR3 spans 15 amino acids. Germline CDR1 MNHEY, CDR2 SVGAGI. Between the trimmed V and J ends, which lost 7 bases and 1 base, there was a span of 16 bases. The CDR3, as DNA: TGTGCCAGCACGATAGGGGATAATCCCCAAGAGACCCAGTACTTC. Residues: CASTIGDNPQETQYF.

V is TRBV28 and J is TRBJ2-3, with 11 bases aligning to TRBD2. V lost 7 bases and J lost 2; bases outside the gene matches: 8. This CDR3 spans 16 amino acids. CDR1 and CDR2 (germline): MDHEN, SYDVKM. The CDR3 sequence is CASNPMTSGATDTQYF. The CDR3 nucleotides are TGTGCCAGCAACCCAATGACTAGCGGGGCCACAGATACGCAGTATTTT. Variable domain in full (rest from reference TRBV28 and TRBJ2-3): DVKVTQSSRYLVKRTGEKVFLECVQDMDHENMFWYRQDPGLGLRLIYFSYDVKMKEKGDIPEGYSVSREKKERFSLILESASTNQTSMYLCASNPMTSGATDTQYFGPGTRLTVL.

The rearrangement links TRBV6-1 to TRBJ2-5, with no clear D. Germline assignment: CDR1 MNHNS and CDR2 SASEGT. The CDR3 loop spans 12 amino acids. The germline V and J ends were trimmed by 2 bases and 5 bases, with 6 bases remaining between them. CDR3 DNA sequence: TGTGCCAGCAGTGAAATCCCTGAGACCCAGTACTTC. Amino acids: CASSEIPETQYF.

As DNA, the CDR3 is TGTGCCAGCAGTTACTCGGGCAGGGACTCTGGAAACACCATATATTTT. It encodes CASSYSGRDSGNTIYF. The chain uses TRBV6-5 and TRBJ1-3, with a weak D call TRBD1 (5 bases). Germline V gene data show CDR1 as MNHEY and CDR2 as SVGAGI. V was clipped by 0 bases and J by 0 bases, with 9 bases between them. The CDR3 spans 16 residues.

V and J are TRBV6-5 and TRBJ2-3, with D perhaps TRBD2 (6 bases). The CDR3 is 16 amino acids. The germline CDR1 and CDR2 sequences are MNHEY and SVGAGI. The ends were cut back, 2 bases at V and 1 base at J, with 13 bases in the middle. In DNA, the CDR3 is TGTGCCAGCAGTTACCCCCCGGGGGTGGGCACAGATACGCAGTATTTT. It is translated as CASSYPPGVGTDTQYF.

J is TRBJ2-7 and V is TRBV4-3; 7 positions match TRBD2. CDR3 length equals 17 residues. Trimming cost V 1 base and J 6 bases; bases outside gene matches: 15. Germline CDR1 reads LGHNA; CDR2 reads YSLEER. The CDR3 is CASSQGGGAPSTGEQYF. CDR3 DNA: TGCGCCAGCAGCCAAGGGGGGGGTGCACCGAGTACTGGCGAGCAGTACTTC.

This clone was detected only a few times. This rearrangement joins TRBV9 to TRBJ2-7; maybe TRBD2 (5 bases). With 0 bases removed from V and 1 base from J, the gap between germline ends came to 11 bases. This CDR3 region has 15 residues. Germline loops: CDR1 SGDLS, CDR2 YYNGEE. CDR3 nucleotide sequence: TGTGCCAGCAGCGTAGATGAACGGGAATCCTACGAGCAGTACTTC. Protein product: CASSVDERESYEQYF.

This chain uses TRBV10-1 with TRBJ2-7; D possibly corresponds to TRBD1 (6 bases). The ends were cut back, 7 bases at V and 4 bases at J, with 11 bases in the middle. From germline, CDR1 is WNHNN and CDR2 SYGVQD (reference sequence). This CDR3 is 12 amino acids long. CDR3 region: CASIRTAYEQYF. As DNA, the CDR3 is TGCGCCAGCATCAGGACAGCGTACGAGCAGTACTTC.

The gene calls are TRBV10-3 and TRBJ2-7; perhaps TRBD2 as D (6 bases). There are 15 residues in the CDR3. Between the trimmed V and J ends, which lost 0 bases and 5 bases, there was a span of 14 bases. Per the germline V gene, CDR1 is ENHRY and CDR2 is SYGVKD. CDR3 bases: TGTGCCATCAGTGAGTCTCTCCGGGAGACGGACGAGCAGTACTTC. Translated: CAISESLRETDEQYF.

This clone was observed once. One junction end disagrees with the germline gene, perhaps due to a read error. The chain is built from TRBV9 and TRBJ1-1; TRBD1 agrees at 9 bases. CDR3 length: 18 amino acids. Germline lookup yields CDR1 SGDLS and CDR2 YYNGEE. Here the CDR3 reads CVSSVSWTGDHLNTEAFF. Here the CDR3 DNA reads TGTGTCAGCAGCGTTTCGTGGACAGGGGATCACCTGAACACTGAAGCTTTCTTT.

The gene calls are TRBV19 and TRBJ2-7; the D is unclear. V was pared by 5 bases and J by 3 bases, with 20 bases between. Germline-derived CDR1 and CDR2 are LNHDA and SQIVND (reference sequence). This CDR3 is built from 16 residues. The CDR3 DNA reads as TGTGCCAGTAGTCGGGTGGTGTCCGGGTTTGTCTACGAGCAGTACTTC. This translates into CASSRVVSGFVYEQYF.

Note on this clone: Other DNA sequences in the sample encode the same CDR3. The V and J genes are TRBV28 and TRBJ2-7; D is uncertain. The CDR3 is made up of 12 amino acids. V lost 5 bases and J 3 bases, leaving 8 bases between the germline ends. Germline V gene sequence: CDR1 MDHEN, CDR2 SYDVKM. The CDR3, as DNA: TGTGCCAGCAGTCTTCCACACTACGAGCAGTACTTC. It specifies CASSLPHYEQYF. Supplemented by reference TRBV28 and TRBJ2-7, the full variable domain reads DVKVTQSSRYLVKRTGEKVFLECVQDMDHENMFWYRQDPGLGLRLIYFSYDVKMKEKGDIPEGYSVSREKKERFSLILESASTNQTSMYLCASSLPHYEQYFGPGTRLTVT.

The J gene is TRBJ1-2, the V gene TRBV6-4; D perhaps matches TRBD1 (5 bases). This CDR3 comprises 15 residues. Germline V gene lookup returns CDR1 MRHNA and CDR2 SNTAGT. With 6 bases removed from V and 5 bases from J, the gap between germline ends came to 19 bases. The CDR3 region is CASSSSDKGWYGYTF. The CDR3 nucleotides are TGTGCCAGCAGCTCCTCGGACAAGGGCTGGTATGGCTACACCTTC.

The chain uses TRBV28 and TRBJ2-7; 7 nucleotides align to TRBD2. Germline V gene data show CDR1 as MDHEN and CDR2 as SYDVKM. This CDR3 has 19 residues. J gave up 2 bases and V 4 bases, and 20 bases lay outside the gene matches. This CDR3 reads CASSCRDYRVNPVPYEQYF. DNA for the CDR3: TGTGCCAGCAGTTGTCGGGACTACCGCGTGAATCCGGTACCCTACGAGCAGTACTTC.

J is TRBJ1-1 and V is TRBV28; the D gene is possibly TRBD1 (6 bases). The CDR3 is 19 amino acids. V dropped 11 bases and J dropped 4 bases, with 35 bases sitting between them. CDR1 is MDHEN, CDR2 SYDVKM, per germline. In nucleotides, the CDR3 is TGTGCCGTCAAAACAGGGCCCCCAACAATCGATCAGGATATCACTGAAGCTTTCTTT. It is translated as CAVKTGPPTIDQDITEAFF. Based on the CDR3 plus reference TRBV28 and TRBJ1-1, the full variable domain is DVKVTQSSRYLVKRTGEKVFLECVQDMDHENMFWYRQDPGLGLRLIYFSYDVKMKEKGDIPEGYSVSREKKERFSLILESASTNQTSMYLCAVKTGPPTIDQDITEAFFGQGTRLTVV.

The chain recombines TRBV4-1 with TRBJ1-5; D unresolved. CDR3 length: 15 amino acids. Trimming took 0 bases from V and 3 from J, leaving 9 bases between them. The germline V gene has CDR1 MGHRA and CDR2 YSYEKL. The CDR3 DNA reads as TGCGCCAGCAGCCAAGACGGAGCATACAATCAGCCCCAGCATTTT. It is translated as CASSQDGAYNQPQHF.

J is TRBJ1-1 and V is TRBV2; perhaps TRBD1 as D (6 bases). The CDR3 extends over 14 amino acids. The V gene's germline CDR1 is SNHLY and CDR2 FYNNEI. Trimming cost V 6 bases and J 4 bases, with 15 bases left between them. CDR3 nucleotides: TGTGCCAGCAGGCTTAGCCGGGACATCACTGAAGCTTTCTTT. Translating gives CASRLSRDITEAFF.

J is TRBJ2-1 and V is TRBV27; D ambiguous. This CDR3 comprises 14 residues. The ends were cut back, 7 bases at V and 6 bases at J, with 16 bases in the middle. CDR1 MNHEY and CDR2 SMNVEV come from the germline V gene (reference sequence). The CDR3 is CASKFSPYLNEQFF. CDR3 coding DNA: TGTGCCAGCAAATTTAGCCCCTACCTCAATGAGCAGTTCTTC.

The rearrangement links TRBV6-5 to TRBJ1-2; D may be TRBD1 (5 bases). CDR1 MNHEY and CDR2 SVGAGI come from the germline V gene. V was trimmed by 2 bases and J by 8 bases, leaving 9 bases between them. CDR3 length: 12 amino acids. CDR3 DNA sequence: TGTGCCAGCAGTTACCCCGGGGGAGGCTACACCTTC. Its protein is CASSYPGGGYTF.

The genes are TRBV5-5 and TRBJ2-3; TRBD2 is a possible D gene (6 bases). Trimming shortened V by 5 bases and J by 2 bases, and 15 bases separated the two germline ends. The germline CDR1 and CDR2 sequences are SGHKS and YYEKEE (reference sequence). The CDR3 runs 15 residues. The CDR3 spells CASRPRLVTTDTQYF. For the CDR3, the DNA is TGTGCCAGCAGGCCTAGACTAGTCACCACAGATACGCAGTATTTT.

The rearrangement uses TRBV14 and TRBJ2-5; possible D gene TRBD1, 5 bases. CDR3 length equals 19 residues. Trimming removed 2 bases from V and 0 bases from J, with 22 bases in between. Germline V gene data show CDR1 as SGHDN and CDR2 as FVKESK. The CDR3 region is CASSQIVSGAPLYQETQYF. DNA for the CDR3: TGTGCCAGCAGCCAAATCGTGAGTGGGGCCCCTCTGTACCAAGAGACCCAGTACTTC.

In this sample, this clone turned up once. The CDR3 coding sequence is TGCGCCAGCAGCCTACCCGCGACAGGGGAAGGGTATGGCTACACCTTC. Its protein is CASSLPATGEGYGYTF. This rearrangement joins TRBV4-1 to TRBJ1-2; TRBD1 agrees at 8 bases. In germline, CDR1 is MGHRA, CDR2 YSYEKL. With 4 bases clipped from V and 5 bases from J, the junction kept 12 bases outside the gene matches. This CDR3 comprises 16 residues.

CDR3 loop: CASSVVGEADLYNEQFF. As DNA, the CDR3 is TGTGCCAGCAGCGTAGTCGGAGAAGCGGACCTCTACAATGAGCAGTTCTTC. This chain uses TRBV9 with TRBJ2-1; tentatively, D is TRBD2 (5 bases). Trimming shortened V by 0 bases and J by 3 bases, and 16 bases separated the two germline ends. The CDR3 sequence is 17 residues long. Germline CDR1 SGDLS, CDR2 YYNGEE.

The chain joins TRBV13 to TRBJ2-5, with TRBD2 identical over 8 bases. Germline loops: CDR1 PRHDT, CDR2 FYEKMQ (reference sequence). The trim removed 6 bases at V and 3 bases at J, leaving 9 bases unmatched. This CDR3 contains 15 residues. The CDR3 here is CASSFRLAPKETQYF. CDR3 in DNA: TGTGCCAGCAGTTTTAGACTAGCGCCGAAAGAGACCCAGTACTTC.